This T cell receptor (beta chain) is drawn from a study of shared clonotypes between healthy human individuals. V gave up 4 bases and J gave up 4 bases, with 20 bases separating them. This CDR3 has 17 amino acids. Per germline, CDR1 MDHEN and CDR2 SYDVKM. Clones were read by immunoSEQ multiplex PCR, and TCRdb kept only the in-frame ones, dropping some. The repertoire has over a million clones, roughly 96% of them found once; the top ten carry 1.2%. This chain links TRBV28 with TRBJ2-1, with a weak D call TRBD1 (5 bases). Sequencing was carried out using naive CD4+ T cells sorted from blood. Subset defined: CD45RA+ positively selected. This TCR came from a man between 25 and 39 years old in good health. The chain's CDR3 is CASSSYSIIGDYNEQFF. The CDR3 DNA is TGTGCCAGCAGTTCCTACTCTATAATAGGGGATTACAATGAGCAGTTCTTC.